This record concerns one T cell receptor (beta chain) sequence. Antigen unknown. The V gene's germline CDR1 is MNHNY and CDR2 SVGAGI (reference sequence). CDR3 length: 14 amino acids. Trimming pared 5 bases from V and 4 bases from J, leaving 15 bases between. This sample is part of a study of long-term antiretroviral therapy in people with HIV. Study conclusions and caveats: Pre-ART expanded clones dominated the repertoire at every time point.

Investigators performed immunoSEQ version v3.0 at survey level. Sequencing used immunoSEQ multiplex PCR; TCRdb keeps in-frame clones, though not all of them. The data contain approximately 31,000 clones, roughly 97% of them seen just once; the ten biggest clones take up approximately 2.9%. The source material was unsorted PBMCs, sampled 6.9 years after starting antiretroviral therapy. The TCR originated in a man in his thirties or forties with HIV. The chain uses TRBV6-6 and TRBJ2-7, with D possibly being TRBD1 or TRBD2 (5 bases each). The CDR3 nucleotides read TGTGCCAGCAGTAGGACCGGGACGGCGTACGAGCAGTACTTC. Translated, it gives CASSRTGTAYEQYF.